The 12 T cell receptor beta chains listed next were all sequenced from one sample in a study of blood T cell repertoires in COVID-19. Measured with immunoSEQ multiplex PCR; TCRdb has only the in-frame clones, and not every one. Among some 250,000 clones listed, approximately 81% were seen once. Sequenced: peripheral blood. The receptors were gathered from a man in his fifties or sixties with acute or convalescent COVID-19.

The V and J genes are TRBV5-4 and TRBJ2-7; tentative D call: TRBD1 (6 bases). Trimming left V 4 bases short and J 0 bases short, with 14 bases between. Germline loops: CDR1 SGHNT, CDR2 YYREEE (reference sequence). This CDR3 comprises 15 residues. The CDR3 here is CASSRGQRNSYEQYF. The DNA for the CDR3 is TGTGCCAGCAGCCGCGGACAGCGAAACTCCTACGAGCAGTACTTC.

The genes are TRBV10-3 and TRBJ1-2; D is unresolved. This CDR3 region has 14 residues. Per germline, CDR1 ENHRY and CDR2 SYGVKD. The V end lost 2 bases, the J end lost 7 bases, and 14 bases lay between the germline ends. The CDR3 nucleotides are TGTGCCATCAGTGAGAGCGCGGCAGACCTTGGCTACACCTTC. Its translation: CAISESAADLGYTF.

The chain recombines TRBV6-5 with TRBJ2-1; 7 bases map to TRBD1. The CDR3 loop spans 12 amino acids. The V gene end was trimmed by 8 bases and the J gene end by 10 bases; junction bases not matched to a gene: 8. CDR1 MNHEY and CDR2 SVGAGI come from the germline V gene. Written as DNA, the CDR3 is TGTGCCAGCCGGCGACAGGGTGGCGAGCAGTTCTTC. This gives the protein CASRRQGGEQFF.

CDR3 sequence (DNA): TGTGCCAGCAGTCCAGGGGGCCATGGCTACACCTTC. Amino acids: CASSPGGHGYTF. The rearrangement joins TRBV12-3 or TRBV12-4 to TRBJ1-2, with 8 bases matching TRBD1. V shed 5 bases and J 6 bases; nucleotides not matched to a gene: 2. This CDR3 has 12 amino acids.

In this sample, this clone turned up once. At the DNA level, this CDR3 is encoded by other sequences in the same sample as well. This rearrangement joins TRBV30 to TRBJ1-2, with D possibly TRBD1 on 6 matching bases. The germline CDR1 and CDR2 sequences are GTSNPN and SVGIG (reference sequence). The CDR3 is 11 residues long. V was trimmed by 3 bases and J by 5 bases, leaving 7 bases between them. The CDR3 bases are TGTGCCTGGAGCACAGGGTATGGCTACACCTTC. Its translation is CAWSTGYGYTF.

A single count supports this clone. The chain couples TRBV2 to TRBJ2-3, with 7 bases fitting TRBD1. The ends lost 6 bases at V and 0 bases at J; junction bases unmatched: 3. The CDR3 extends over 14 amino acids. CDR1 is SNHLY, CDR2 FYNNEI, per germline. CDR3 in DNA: TGTGCCAGCAGAAGGGGGCAAAGCACAGATACGCAGTATTTT. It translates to CASRRGQSTDTQYF.

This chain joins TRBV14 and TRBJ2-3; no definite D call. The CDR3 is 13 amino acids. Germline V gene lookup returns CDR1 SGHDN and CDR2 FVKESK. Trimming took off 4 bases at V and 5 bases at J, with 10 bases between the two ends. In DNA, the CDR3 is TGTGCCAGCAGCCTGAGGCGAGGAGATACGCAGTATTTT. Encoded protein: CASSLRRGDTQYF.

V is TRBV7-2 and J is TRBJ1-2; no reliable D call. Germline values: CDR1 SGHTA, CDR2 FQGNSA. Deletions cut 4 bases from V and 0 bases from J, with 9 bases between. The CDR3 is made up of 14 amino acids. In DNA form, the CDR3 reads TGTGCCAGCAGCTCGAGGGTTGCTAACTATGGCTACACCTTC. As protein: CASSSRVANYGYTF. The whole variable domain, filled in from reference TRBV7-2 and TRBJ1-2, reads GAGVSQSPSNKVTEKGKDVELRCDPISGHTALYWYRQSLGQGLEFLIYFQGNSAPDKSGLPSDRFSAERTGGSVSTLTIQRTQQEDSAVYLCASSSRVANYGYTFGSGTRLTVV.

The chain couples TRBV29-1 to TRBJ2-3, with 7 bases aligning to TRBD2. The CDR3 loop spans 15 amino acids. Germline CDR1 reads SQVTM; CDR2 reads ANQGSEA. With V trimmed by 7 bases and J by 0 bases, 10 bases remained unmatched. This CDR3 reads CSAWGWRGSTDTQYF. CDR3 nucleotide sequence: TGCAGCGCTTGGGGATGGCGGGGGAGCACAGATACGCAGTATTTT.

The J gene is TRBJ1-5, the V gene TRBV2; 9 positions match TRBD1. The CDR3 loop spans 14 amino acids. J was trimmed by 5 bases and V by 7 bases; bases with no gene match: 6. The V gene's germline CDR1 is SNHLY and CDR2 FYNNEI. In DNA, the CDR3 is TGTGCCAGCAACACAGGGGGCGAAGATCAGCCCCAGCATTTT. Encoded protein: CASNTGGEDQPQHF. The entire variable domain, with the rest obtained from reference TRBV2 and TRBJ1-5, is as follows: EPEVTQTPSHQVTQMGQEVILRCVPISNHLYFYWYRQILGQKVEFLVSFYNNEISEKSEIFDDQFSVERPDGSNFTLKIRSTKLEDSAMYFCASNTGGEDQPQHFGDGTRLSIL.

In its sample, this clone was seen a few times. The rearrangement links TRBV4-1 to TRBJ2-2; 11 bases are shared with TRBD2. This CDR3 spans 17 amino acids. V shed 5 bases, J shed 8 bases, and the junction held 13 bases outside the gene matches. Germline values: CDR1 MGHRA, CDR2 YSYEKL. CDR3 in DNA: TGCGCCAGCAGCTTACGACTTCTAGCGGGAGGTGCTGGGGAGCTGTTTTTT. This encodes CASSLRLLAGGAGELFF.

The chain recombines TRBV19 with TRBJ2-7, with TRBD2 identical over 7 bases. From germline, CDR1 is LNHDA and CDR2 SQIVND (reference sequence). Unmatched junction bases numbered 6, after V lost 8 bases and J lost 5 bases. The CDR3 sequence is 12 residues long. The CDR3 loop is CASSQRGHEQYF. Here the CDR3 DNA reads TGTGCCAGTTCCCAGCGGGGCCACGAGCAGTACTTC. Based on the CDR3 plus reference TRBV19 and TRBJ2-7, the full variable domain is DGGITQSPKYLFRKEGQNVTLSCEQNLNHDAMYWYRQDPGQGLRLIYYSQIVNDFQKGDIAEGYSVSREKKESFPLTVTSAQKNPTAFYLCASSQRGHEQYFGPGTRLTVT.